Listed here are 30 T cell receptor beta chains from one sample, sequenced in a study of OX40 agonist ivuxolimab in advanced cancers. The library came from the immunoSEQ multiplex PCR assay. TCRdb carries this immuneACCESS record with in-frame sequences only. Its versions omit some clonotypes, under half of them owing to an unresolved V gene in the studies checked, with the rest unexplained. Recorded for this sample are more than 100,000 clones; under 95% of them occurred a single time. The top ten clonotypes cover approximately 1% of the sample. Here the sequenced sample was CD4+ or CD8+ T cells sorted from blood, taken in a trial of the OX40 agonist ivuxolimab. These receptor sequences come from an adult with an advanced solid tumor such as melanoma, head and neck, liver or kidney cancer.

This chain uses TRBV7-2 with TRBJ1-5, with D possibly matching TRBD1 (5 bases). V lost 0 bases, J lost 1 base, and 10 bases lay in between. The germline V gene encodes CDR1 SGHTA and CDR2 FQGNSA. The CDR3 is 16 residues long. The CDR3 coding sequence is TGTGCCAGCAGCTTAGCGGGGGGATCCAGCAATCAGCCCCAGCATTTT. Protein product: CASSLAGGSSNQPQHF.

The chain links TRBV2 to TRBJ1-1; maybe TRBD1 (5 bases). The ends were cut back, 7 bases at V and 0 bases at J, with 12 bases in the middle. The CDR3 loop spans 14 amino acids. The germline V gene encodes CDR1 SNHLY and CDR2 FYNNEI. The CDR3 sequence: CASTRGPMNTEAFF. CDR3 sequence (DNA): TGTGCCAGCACGCGGGGACCGATGAACACTGAAGCTTTCTTT.

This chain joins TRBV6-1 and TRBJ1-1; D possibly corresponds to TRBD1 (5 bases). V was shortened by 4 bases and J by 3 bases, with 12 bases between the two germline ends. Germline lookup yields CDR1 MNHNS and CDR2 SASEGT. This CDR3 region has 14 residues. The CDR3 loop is CASSAQGYHTEAFF. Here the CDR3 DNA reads TGTGCCAGCAGTGCCCAGGGTTATCACACTGAAGCTTTCTTT.

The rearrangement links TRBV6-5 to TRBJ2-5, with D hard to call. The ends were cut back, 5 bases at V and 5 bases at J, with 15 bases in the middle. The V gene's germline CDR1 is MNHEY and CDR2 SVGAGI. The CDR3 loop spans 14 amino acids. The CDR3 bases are TGTGCCAGCAGTCAAACGCGGCCTACCGAGACCCAGTACTTC. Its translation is CASSQTRPTETQYF.

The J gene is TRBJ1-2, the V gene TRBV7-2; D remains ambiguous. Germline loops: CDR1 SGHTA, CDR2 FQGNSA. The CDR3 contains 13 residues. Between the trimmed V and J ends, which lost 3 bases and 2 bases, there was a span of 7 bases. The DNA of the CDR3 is TGTGCCAGCAGCTTTGGCCGAAACTATGGCTACACCTTC. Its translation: CASSFGRNYGYTF.

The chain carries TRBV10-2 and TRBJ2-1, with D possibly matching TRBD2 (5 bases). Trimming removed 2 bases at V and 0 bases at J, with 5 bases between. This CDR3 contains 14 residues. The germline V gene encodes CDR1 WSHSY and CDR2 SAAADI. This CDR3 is CASSERGSYNEQFF. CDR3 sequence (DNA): TGCGCCAGCAGTGAGCGGGGCTCCTACAATGAGCAGTTCTTC.

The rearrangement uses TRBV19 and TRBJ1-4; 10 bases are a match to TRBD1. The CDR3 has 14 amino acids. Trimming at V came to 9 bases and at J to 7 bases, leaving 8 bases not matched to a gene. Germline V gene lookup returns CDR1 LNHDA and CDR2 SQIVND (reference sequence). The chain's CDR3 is CASKARDRGEKLFF. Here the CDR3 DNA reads TGTGCCAGCAAGGCCCGGGACAGGGGTGAAAAACTGTTTTTT. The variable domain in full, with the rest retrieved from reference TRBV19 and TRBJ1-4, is DGGITQSPKYLFRKEGQNVTLSCEQNLNHDAMYWYRQDPGQGLRLIYYSQIVNDFQKGDIAEGYSVSREKKESFPLTVTSAQKNPTAFYLCASKARDRGEKLFFGSGTQLSVL.

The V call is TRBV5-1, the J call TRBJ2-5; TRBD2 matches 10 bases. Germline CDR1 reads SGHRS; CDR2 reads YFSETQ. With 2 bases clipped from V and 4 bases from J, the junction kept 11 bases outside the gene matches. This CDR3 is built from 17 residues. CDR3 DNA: TGCGCCAGCAGCTTACAGGAAGCGGGAGGGCCCGGAGAGACCCAGTACTTC. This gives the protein CASSLQEAGGPGETQYF.

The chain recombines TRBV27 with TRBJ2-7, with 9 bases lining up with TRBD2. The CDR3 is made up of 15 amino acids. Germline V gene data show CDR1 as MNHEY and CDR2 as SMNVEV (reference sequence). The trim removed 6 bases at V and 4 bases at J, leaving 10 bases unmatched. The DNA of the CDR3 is TGTGCCAGCAGAAGAGGAGGGGCGGGGGGGTACGAGCAGTACTTC. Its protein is CASRRGGAGGYEQYF.

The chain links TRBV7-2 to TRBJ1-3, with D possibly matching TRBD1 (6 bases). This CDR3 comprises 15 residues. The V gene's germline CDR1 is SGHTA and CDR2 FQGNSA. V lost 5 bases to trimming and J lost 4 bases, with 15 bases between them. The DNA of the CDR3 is TGTGCCAGCAGCCCCAGGGGAGGGGACGGAAACACCATATATTTT. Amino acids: CASSPRGGDGNTIYF.

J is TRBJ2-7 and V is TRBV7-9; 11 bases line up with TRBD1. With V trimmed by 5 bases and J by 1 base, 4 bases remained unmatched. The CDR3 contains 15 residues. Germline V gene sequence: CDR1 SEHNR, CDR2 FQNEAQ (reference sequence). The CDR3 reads CASSGRDRGSYEQYF. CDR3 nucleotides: TGTGCCAGCAGCGGCCGGGACAGGGGGTCCTACGAGCAGTACTTC. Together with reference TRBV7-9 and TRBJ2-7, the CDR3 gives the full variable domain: DTGVSQNPRHKITKRGQNVTFRCDPISEHNRLYWYRQTLGQGPEFLTYFQNEAQLEKSRLLSDRFSAERPKGSFSTLEIQRTEQGDSAMYLCASSGRDRGSYEQYFGPGTRLTVT.

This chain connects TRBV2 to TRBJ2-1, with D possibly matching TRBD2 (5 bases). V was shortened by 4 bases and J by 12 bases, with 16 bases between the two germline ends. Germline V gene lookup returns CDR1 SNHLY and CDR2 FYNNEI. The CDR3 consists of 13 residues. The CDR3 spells CASSASPTGPQFF. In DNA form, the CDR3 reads TGTGCCAGCAGTGCTAGCCCGACTGGGCCGCAGTTCTTC.

The CDR3 DNA reads TGTGCCAGCAGCCTAACCCCAACAGGGGACCATCAGCCCCAGCATTTT. It is translated as CASSLTPTGDHQPQHF. The chain employs TRBV28 and TRBJ1-5, with 7 nucleotides matching TRBD1. After removal of 6 bases from V and 5 bases from J, the junction contained 13 bases not matched to a gene. CDR3 length: 16 amino acids. Germline-derived CDR1 and CDR2 are MDHEN and SYDVKM. The full variable domain, with the rest looked up from reference TRBV28 and TRBJ1-5, is DVKVTQSSRYLVKRTGEKVFLECVQDMDHENMFWYRQDPGLGLRLIYFSYDVKMKEKGDIPEGYSVSREKKERFSLILESASTNQTSMYLCASSLTPTGDHQPQHFGDGTRLSIL.

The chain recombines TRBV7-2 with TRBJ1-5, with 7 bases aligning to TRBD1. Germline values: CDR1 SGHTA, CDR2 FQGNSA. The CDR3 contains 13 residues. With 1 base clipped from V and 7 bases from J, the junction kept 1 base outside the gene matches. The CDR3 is CASSLDRGQPQHF. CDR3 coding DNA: TGTGCCAGCAGCTTAGACAGGGGACAGCCCCAGCATTTT.

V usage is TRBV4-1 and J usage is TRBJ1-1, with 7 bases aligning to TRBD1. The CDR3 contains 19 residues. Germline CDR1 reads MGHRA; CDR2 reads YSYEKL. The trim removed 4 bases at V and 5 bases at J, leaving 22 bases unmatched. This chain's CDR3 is CASSPRQLRDRRRGTEAFF. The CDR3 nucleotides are TGCGCCAGCAGCCCAAGACAGCTCCGGGACAGAAGGCGAGGAACTGAAGCTTTCTTT.

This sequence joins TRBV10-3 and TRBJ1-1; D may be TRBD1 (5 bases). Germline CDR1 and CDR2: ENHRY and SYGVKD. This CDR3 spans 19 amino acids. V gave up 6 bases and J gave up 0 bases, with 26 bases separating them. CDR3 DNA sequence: TGTGCCATCAGAAAAGGGTGGCAGGGAGGCATTAGCATGAACACTGAAGCTTTCTTT. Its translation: CAIRKGWQGGISMNTEAFF.

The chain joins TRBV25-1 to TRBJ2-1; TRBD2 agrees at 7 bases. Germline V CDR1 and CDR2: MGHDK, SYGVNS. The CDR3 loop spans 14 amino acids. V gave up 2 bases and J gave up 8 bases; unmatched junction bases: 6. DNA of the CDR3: TGTGCCAGCAGTGAAGTGCTAGCGGCCGATGAGCAGTTCTTC. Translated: CASSEVLAADEQFF.

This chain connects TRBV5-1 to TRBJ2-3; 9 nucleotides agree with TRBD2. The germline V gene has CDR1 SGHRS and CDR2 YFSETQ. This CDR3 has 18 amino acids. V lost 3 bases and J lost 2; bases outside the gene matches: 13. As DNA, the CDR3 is TGCGCCAGCAGCTCGCCGGTAGACGCTAGCGGGGCCACAGATACGCAGTATTTT. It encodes CASSSPVDASGATDTQYF.

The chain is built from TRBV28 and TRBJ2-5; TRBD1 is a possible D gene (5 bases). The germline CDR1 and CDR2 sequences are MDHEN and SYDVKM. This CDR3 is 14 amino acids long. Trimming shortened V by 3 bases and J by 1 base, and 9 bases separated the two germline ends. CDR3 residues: CASSFPGSQETQYF. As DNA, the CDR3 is TGTGCCAGCAGTTTCCCAGGGTCCCAAGAGACCCAGTACTTC.

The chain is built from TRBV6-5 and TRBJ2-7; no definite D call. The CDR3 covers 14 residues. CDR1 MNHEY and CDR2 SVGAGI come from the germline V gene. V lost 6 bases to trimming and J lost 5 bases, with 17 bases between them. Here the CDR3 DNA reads TGTGCCAGCAGCCCAAACTCTGAGGCACACGAGCAGTACTTC. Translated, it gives CASSPNSEAHEQYF.

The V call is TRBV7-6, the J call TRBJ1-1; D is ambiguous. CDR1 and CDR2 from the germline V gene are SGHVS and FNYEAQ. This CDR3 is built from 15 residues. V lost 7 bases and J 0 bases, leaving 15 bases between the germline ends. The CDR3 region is CASTFHNDMNTEAFF. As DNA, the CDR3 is TGTGCCAGCACTTTCCATAACGACATGAACACTGAAGCTTTCTTT.

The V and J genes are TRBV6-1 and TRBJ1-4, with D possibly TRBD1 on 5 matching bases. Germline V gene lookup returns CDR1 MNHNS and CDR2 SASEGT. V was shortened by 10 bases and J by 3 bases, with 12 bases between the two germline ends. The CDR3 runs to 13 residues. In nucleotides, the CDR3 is TGTGCCACCCAGGGTTTGGCTAATGAAAAACTGTTTTTT. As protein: CATQGLANEKLFF.

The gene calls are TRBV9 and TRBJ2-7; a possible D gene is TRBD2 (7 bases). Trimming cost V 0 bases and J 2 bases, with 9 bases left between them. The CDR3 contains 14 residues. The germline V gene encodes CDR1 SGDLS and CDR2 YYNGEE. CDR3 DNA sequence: TGTGCCAGCAGCGTAGGAGGGGGGGCCTACGAGCAGTACTTC. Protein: CASSVGGGAYEQYF.

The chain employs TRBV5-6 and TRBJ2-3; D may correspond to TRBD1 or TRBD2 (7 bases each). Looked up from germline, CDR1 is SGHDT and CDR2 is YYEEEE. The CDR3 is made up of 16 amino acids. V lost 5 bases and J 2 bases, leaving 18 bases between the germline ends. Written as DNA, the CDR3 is TGTGCCAGCAGTGTGTCAGGGGGGGCTTCCACAGATACGCAGTATTTT. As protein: CASSVSGGASTDTQYF.

CDR3 in amino acids: CASSTAEKVKNIQYF. DNA for the CDR3: TGTGCCAGCAGCACGGCAGAGAAGGTCAAAAACATTCAGTACTTC. The rearrangement joins TRBV28 to TRBJ2-4; D unresolved. Trimming took 6 bases from V and 3 from J, leaving 15 bases between them. The CDR3 is 15 residues long. CDR1 and CDR2 (germline): MDHEN, SYDVKM.

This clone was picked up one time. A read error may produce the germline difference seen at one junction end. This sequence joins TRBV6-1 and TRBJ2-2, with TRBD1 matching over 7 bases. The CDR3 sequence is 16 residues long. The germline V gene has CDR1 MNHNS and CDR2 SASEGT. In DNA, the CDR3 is TGTGCCACCAGTGTTGCCGGGACAGCGAACACCGGGGAGCTGTTTTTT. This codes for CATSVAGTANTGELFF.

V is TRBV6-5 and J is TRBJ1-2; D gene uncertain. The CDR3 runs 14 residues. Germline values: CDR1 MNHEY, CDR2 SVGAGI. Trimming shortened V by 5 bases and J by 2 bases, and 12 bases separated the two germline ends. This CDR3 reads CASSRGRLNYGYTF. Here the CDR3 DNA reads TGTGCCAGCAGTCGCGGACGGCTCAACTATGGCTACACCTTC.

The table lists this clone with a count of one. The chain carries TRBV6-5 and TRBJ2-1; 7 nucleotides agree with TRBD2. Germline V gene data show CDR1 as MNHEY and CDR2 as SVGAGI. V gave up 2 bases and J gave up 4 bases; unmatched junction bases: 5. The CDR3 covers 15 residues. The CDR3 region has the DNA TGTGCCAGCAGTTACGAGGCTAGCGGATACAATGAGCAGTTCTTC. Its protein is CASSYEASGYNEQFF.

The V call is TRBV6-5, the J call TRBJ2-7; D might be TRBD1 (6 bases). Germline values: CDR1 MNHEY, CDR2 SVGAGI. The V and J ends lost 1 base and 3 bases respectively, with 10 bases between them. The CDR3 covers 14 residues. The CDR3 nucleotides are TGTGCCAGCAGTTACTGGGACAAGTTCTACGAGCAGTACTTC. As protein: CASSYWDKFYEQYF.

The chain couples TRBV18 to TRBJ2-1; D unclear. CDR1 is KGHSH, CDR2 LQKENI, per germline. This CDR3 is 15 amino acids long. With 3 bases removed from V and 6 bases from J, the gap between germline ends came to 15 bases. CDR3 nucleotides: TGTGCCAGCTCACCCACCAGGTCCCAGCTCAATGAGCAGTTCTTC. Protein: CASSPTRSQLNEQFF.